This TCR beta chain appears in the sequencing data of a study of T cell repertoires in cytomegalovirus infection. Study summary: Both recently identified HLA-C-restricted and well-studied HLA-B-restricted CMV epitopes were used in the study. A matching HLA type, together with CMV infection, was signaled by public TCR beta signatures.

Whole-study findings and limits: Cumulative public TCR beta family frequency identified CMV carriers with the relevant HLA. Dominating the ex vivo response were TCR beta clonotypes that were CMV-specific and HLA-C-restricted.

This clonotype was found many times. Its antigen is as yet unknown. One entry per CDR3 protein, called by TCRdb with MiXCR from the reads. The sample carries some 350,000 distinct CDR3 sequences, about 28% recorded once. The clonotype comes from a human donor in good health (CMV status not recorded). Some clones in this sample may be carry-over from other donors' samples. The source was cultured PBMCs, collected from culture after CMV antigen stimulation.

CDR3 in DNA: TGTGCCAGCAGCTTAGAGGGGCGGGGGTTGGGCACAGATACGCAGTATTTT. Its protein product is CASSLEGRGLGTDTQYF. The chain links TRBV7-6 to TRBJ2-3, with 7 nucleotides matching TRBD2. Trimming removed 1 base from V and 1 base from J; junction bases left unmatched: 8. CDR1 and CDR2 from the germline V gene are SGHVS and FNYEAQ. The CDR3 is 17 amino acids.